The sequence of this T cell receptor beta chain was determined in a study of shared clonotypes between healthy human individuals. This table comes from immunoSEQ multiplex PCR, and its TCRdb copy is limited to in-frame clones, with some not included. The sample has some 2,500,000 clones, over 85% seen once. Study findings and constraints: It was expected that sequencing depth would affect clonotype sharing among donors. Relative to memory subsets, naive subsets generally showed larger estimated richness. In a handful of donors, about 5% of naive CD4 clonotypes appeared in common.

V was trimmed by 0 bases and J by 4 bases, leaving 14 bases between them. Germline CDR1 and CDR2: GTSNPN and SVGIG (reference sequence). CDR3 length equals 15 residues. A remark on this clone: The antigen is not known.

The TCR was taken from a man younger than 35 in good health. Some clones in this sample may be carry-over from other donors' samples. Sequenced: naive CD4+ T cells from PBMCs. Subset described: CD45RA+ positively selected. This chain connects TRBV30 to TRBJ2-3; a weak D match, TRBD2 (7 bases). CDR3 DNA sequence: TGTGCCTGGAGTGTACTGCCCGGGGGGCCAGATACGCAGTATTTT. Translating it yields CAWSVLPGGPDTQYF.